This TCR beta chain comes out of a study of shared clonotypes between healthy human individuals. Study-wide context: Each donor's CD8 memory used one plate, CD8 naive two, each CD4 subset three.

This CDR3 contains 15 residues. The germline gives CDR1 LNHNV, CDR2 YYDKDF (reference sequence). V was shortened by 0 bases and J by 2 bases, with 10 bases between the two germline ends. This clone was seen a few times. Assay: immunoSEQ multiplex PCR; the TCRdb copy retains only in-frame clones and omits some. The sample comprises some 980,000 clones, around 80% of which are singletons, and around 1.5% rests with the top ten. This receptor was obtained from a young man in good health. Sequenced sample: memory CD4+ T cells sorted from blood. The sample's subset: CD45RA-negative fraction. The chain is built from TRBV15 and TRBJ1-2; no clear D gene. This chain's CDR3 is CATSRDGSQNYGYTF. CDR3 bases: TGTGCCACCAGCAGAGATGGGTCGCAGAACTATGGCTACACCTTC.